Shown below are 30 T cell receptor beta chains from a single sample sequenced in a study of beta chain features in type 1 diabetes. The investigators reverse transcribed all of the isolated RNA, so they sequenced expressed TCRB transcripts. Data came from immunoSEQ multiplex PCR; TCRdb stores just in-frame clones and leaves some out. The table shows 65,000 to 85,000 clones, with just under 50% occurring only once. These TCRs are of unknown antigen specificity. Study results and caveats: Patients with Type 1 diabetes showed moderately but significantly shorter TCRB CDR3s in all four CD4+ subsets.

Specimen: central memory CD4+ T cells from blood. These TCRs come from a man aged 30-40 years with type 1 diabetes.

This clone has a handful of counts. The V and J genes are TRBV7-2 and TRBJ2-1; TRBD1 aligns across 8 bases. The CDR3 is 12 amino acids. The V and J ends lost 8 bases and 8 bases, in that order; junction bases with no gene match: 5. In germline, CDR1 is SGHTA, CDR2 FQGNSA. The CDR3 nucleotides are TGTGCCAGCCAGGGGGCCGTCCATGAGCAGTTCTTC. This gives the protein CASQGAVHEQFF. Supplemented by reference TRBV7-2 and TRBJ2-1, the full variable domain reads GAGVSQSPSNKVTEKGKDVELRCDPISGHTALYWYRQSLGQGLEFLIYFQGNSAPDKSGLPSDRFSAERTGGSVSTLTIQRTQQEDSAVYLCASQGAVHEQFFGPGTRLTVL.

V gene TRBV11-2 combines with J gene TRBJ1-5; D uncertain. The germline gives CDR1 SGHAT, CDR2 FQNNGV. With 1 base removed from V and 5 bases from J, the gap between germline ends came to 12 bases. The CDR3 consists of 15 residues. CDR3 in amino acids: CASSLGTQVHQPQHF. CDR3 DNA sequence: TGTGCCAGCAGCTTAGGCACCCAGGTACATCAGCCCCAGCATTTT.

This sequence joins TRBV19 and TRBJ1-1, with 9 bases lining up with TRBD1. This CDR3 is built from 13 residues. Germline trimming cut 8 bases from V and 2 bases from J; bases unmatched to any gene: 3. The germline V gene has CDR1 LNHDA and CDR2 SQIVND (reference sequence). CDR3 amino acids: CASGGQGNTEAFF. Written as DNA, the CDR3 is TGTGCCAGTGGGGGACAGGGCAACACTGAAGCTTTCTTT.

The V gene is TRBV2, the J gene TRBJ1-2; TRBD1 matches 8 bases. Unmatched junction bases numbered 7, after V lost 6 bases and J lost 4 bases. The CDR3 sequence is 14 residues long. CDR1 and CDR2 (germline): SNHLY, FYNNEI. The DNA of the CDR3 is TGTGCCAGCAGAGGACAGGGCAAGGCCTATGGCTACACCTTC. Amino acids: CASRGQGKAYGYTF.

The chain couples TRBV5-1 to TRBJ1-1; the match to TRBD1 covers 9 bases. Per germline, CDR1 SGHRS and CDR2 YFSETQ. The CDR3 loop spans 15 amino acids. V trimming: 4 bases; J trimming: 3 bases; junction bases outside the gene matches: 7. CDR3 loop: CASSDPGQGDTEAFF. Written as DNA, the CDR3 is TGCGCCAGCAGCGATCCGGGACAGGGAGACACTGAAGCTTTCTTT.

In this sample, this clone turned up a few times. This sequence joins TRBV19 and TRBJ1-4; D is perhaps TRBD1 (6 bases). The CDR3 totals 15 residues. The germline V gene encodes CDR1 LNHDA and CDR2 SQIVND (reference sequence). Trimming stripped 9 bases from V and 2 bases from J, with 16 bases between. The CDR3 bases are TGTGCCAGCTCACAGGGAATTGGGACTAATGAAAAACTGTTTTTT. It yields the protein CASSQGIGTNEKLFF.

This clone has more than one count but fewer than ten. The chain combines TRBV30 with TRBJ1-2; the D gene is possibly TRBD1 (6 bases). The V gene lost 1 base and the J gene lost 3 bases, with 21 bases spanning the gap. The CDR3 is 17 residues long. The germline V gene encodes CDR1 GTSNPN and CDR2 SVGIG (reference sequence). The CDR3 protein is CAWSAPARTGKDYGYTF. The DNA for the CDR3 is TGTGCCTGGAGTGCCCCCGCCCGCACAGGGAAGGACTATGGCTACACCTTC. Drawing the rest from reference TRBV30 and TRBJ1-2, the complete variable domain is SQTIHQWPATLVQPVGSPLSLECTVEGTSNPNLYWYRQAAGRGLQLLFYSVGIGQISSEVPQNLSASRPQDRQFILSSKKLLLSDSGFYLCAWSAPARTGKDYGYTFGSGTRLTVV.

This clone was seen only a few times. The gene calls are TRBV6-5 and TRBJ2-2; D unclear. Germline CDR1 and CDR2: MNHEY and SVGAGI. V was trimmed by 4 bases and J by 1 base, leaving 7 bases between them. This CDR3 has 14 amino acids. The DNA for the CDR3 is TGTGCCAGCAGTTCCCCCCGGAACACCGGGGAGCTGTTTTTT. Residues: CASSSPRNTGELFF.

This clone was counted only a few times. V gene TRBV28 combines with J gene TRBJ2-7; 10 bases map to TRBD2. The germline V gene has CDR1 MDHEN and CDR2 SYDVKM. There are 18 residues in the CDR3. The junction had 16 bases not matched to a gene; V was cut back by 6 bases and J by 2 bases. CDR3 nucleotides: TGTGCCAGCAGAAACAGGGGACCGGGACTAGCGAACGCCTACGAGCAGTACTTC. Translation: CASRNRGPGLANAYEQYF.

This clone was recorded a few times. This chain uses TRBV6-1 with TRBJ2-1; D possibly corresponds to TRBD1 (5 bases). This CDR3 is built from 15 residues. Trimming pared 5 bases from V and 9 bases from J, leaving 20 bases between. Germline assignment: CDR1 MNHNS and CDR2 SASEGT. CDR3 protein: CASSSRQGARSEQFF. The CDR3 coding sequence is TGTGCCAGCAGTAGCCGACAAGGGGCGCGGAGTGAGCAGTTCTTC.

The CDR3 region is CASTPTVVQGNTIYF. The DNA of the CDR3 is TGTGCCAGTACGCCCACAGTGGTCCAGGGAAACACCATATATTTT. This chain uses TRBV19 with TRBJ1-3; the D is unclear. Trimming took 7 bases from V and 4 from J, leaving 17 bases between them. The V gene's germline CDR1 is LNHDA and CDR2 SQIVND (reference sequence). The CDR3 is 15 residues long.

This clone turned up a few times. The chain joins TRBV2 to TRBJ2-7; 7 bases fit TRBD1. Germline values: CDR1 SNHLY, CDR2 FYNNEI. The CDR3 totals 15 residues. J was trimmed by 0 bases and V by 7 bases; bases with no gene match: 9. This chain's CDR3 is CASNGQAVLSYEQYF. DNA of the CDR3: TGTGCCAGCAATGGACAGGCCGTTCTCTCCTACGAGCAGTACTTC.

The gene calls are TRBV10-3 and TRBJ2-5; TRBD1 is a possible D gene (6 bases). The CDR3 sequence is 14 residues long. Germline V gives CDR1 ENHRY, CDR2 SYGVKD. Between the trimmed V and J ends, which lost 5 bases and 0 bases, there was a span of 10 bases. The CDR3 loop is CAISPDSNQETQYF. CDR3 sequence (DNA): TGTGCCATCAGTCCGGACAGTAACCAAGAGACCCAGTACTTC.

CDR3 protein: CASSELNSSYEQYF. The CDR3 nucleotides read TGTGCCAGCAGTGAATTAAATTCCTCCTACGAGCAGTACTTC. The rearrangement links TRBV2 to TRBJ2-7; no firm D call. Germline V gives CDR1 SNHLY, CDR2 FYNNEI. The V end lost 2 bases, the J end lost 0 bases, and 8 bases lay between the germline ends. The CDR3 sequence is 14 residues long.

The chain employs TRBV5-1 and TRBJ2-7; TRBD1 matches at 7 bases. V was pared by 3 bases and J by 6 bases, with 15 bases of the junction left unmatched. Germline V gene sequence: CDR1 SGHRS, CDR2 YFSETQ. The CDR3 contains 16 residues. CDR3 coding DNA: TGCGCCAGCAGCTCTGACGGACAGGCCCCCCGTGCCGAGCAGTACTTC. Translation gives CASSSDGQAPRAEQYF.

The chain links TRBV5-1 to TRBJ2-6; TRBD1 matches at 7 bases. Losses at the gene ends were 5 bases for V and 2 bases for J; bases not matched to a gene: 10. This CDR3 is built from 17 residues. The germline V gene encodes CDR1 SGHRS and CDR2 YFSETQ. The CDR3 DNA reads TGCGCCAGCAGGAGGACGCCAGACAGGGCTGGGGCCAACGTCCTGACTTTC. Protein: CASRRTPDRAGANVLTF.

The chain combines TRBV5-1 with TRBJ1-6, with a possible D match to TRBD1 (5 bases). This CDR3 has 15 residues. Trimming shortened V by 1 base and J by 7 bases, and 12 bases separated the two germline ends. Germline V gene sequence: CDR1 SGHRS, CDR2 YFSETQ. The CDR3 loop reads CASSLRPGYNSPLHF. As DNA, the CDR3 is TGCGCCAGCAGCTTGCGGCCAGGGTACAATTCACCCCTCCACTTT.

The chain is built from TRBV2 and TRBJ2-1, with 13 bases identical to TRBD2. The V segment lost 6 bases and the J segment 6 bases; nucleotides outside the gene matches: 5. The CDR3 length is 15 residues. Germline CDR1 and CDR2: SNHLY and FYNNEI. The CDR3 protein is CASRAGLAGVNEQFF. The CDR3 region has the DNA TGTGCCAGCAGAGCCGGACTAGCGGGGGTCAATGAGCAGTTCTTC. Supplemented by reference TRBV2 and TRBJ2-1, the full variable domain reads EPEVTQTPSHQVTQMGQEVILRCVPISNHLYFYWYRQILGQKVEFLVSFYNNEISEKSEIFDDQFSVERPDGSNFTLKIRSTKLEDSAMYFCASRAGLAGVNEQFFGPGTRLTVL.

This rearrangement joins TRBV5-6 to TRBJ1-2, with 7 bases aligning to TRBD1. Germline-derived CDR1 and CDR2 are SGHDT and YYEEEE. V gave up 5 bases and J gave up 1 base; unmatched junction bases: 14. The CDR3 sequence is 17 residues long. The CDR3 sequence: CASSFRRLRQGNYGYTF. The CDR3, as DNA: TGTGCCAGCAGTTTCCGACGCCTTAGACAGGGTAACTATGGCTACACCTTC.

The V gene is TRBV5-1, the J gene TRBJ1-1; D uncertain. This CDR3 region has 14 residues. The ends were cut back, 5 bases at V and 4 bases at J, with 15 bases in the middle. Germline loops: CDR1 SGHRS, CDR2 YFSETQ. CDR3 protein: CASSPRAGGTEAFF. The CDR3 coding sequence is TGCGCCAGCAGTCCACGGGCGGGTGGCACTGAAGCTTTCTTT.

This clone was seen a few times. V gene TRBV6-5 combines with J gene TRBJ1-1; D remains unclear. V lost 4 bases and J lost 4, with 16 bases in between. Per the germline V gene, CDR1 is MNHEY and CDR2 is SVGAGI. This CDR3 comprises 15 residues. The CDR3 coding sequence is TGTGCCAGCAGTTCCCTCCCGAGAGGGAGCACTGAAGCTTTCTTT. Protein: CASSSLPRGSTEAFF.

The chain joins TRBV30 to TRBJ2-5; 8 bases line up with TRBD2. V shed 2 bases and J 5 bases; nucleotides not matched to a gene: 7. CDR3 size: 14 residues. Germline V gene data show CDR1 as GTSNPN and CDR2 as SVGIG (reference sequence). The CDR3 here is CAWSLAGRGETQYF. The CDR3 bases are TGTGCCTGGAGTTTAGCGGGACGAGGGGAGACCCAGTACTTC.

The V call is TRBV13, the J call TRBJ2-1; 8 nucleotides align to TRBD2. The J segment lost 7 bases and the V segment lost 6 bases, leaving 8 bases of the junction unmatched. This CDR3 has 14 amino acids. Germline CDR1 and CDR2: PRHDT and FYEKMQ (reference sequence). The CDR3 DNA is TGTGCCAGCAGTCGCACCTCGGGGGGGAATGAGCAGTTCTTC. It codes for CASSRTSGGNEQFF.

This CDR3 reads CASREYRGSYEQYF. CDR3 sequence (DNA): TGCGCCAGCAGAGAATACAGGGGCTCCTACGAGCAGTACTTC. The V call is TRBV4-1, the J call TRBJ2-7, with 7 bases aligning to TRBD1. V lost 6 bases and J lost 0; bases outside the gene matches: 5. The CDR3 totals 14 residues. In germline, CDR1 is MGHRA, CDR2 YSYEKL.

The chain joins TRBV21-1 to TRBJ2-7; no DNA check was done on the table's D call, TRBD1. TRBV21-1 is given as a pseudogene. The CDR3 sequence is 16 residues long. CDR3 region: CASSTPGQGRPYEQYF. DNA for the CDR3: TGTGCCAGCAGCACACCGGGACAGGGTCGGCCCTACGAGCAGTACTTC.

On this clone: Sequence at one end of the junction differs from germline and may be a read error. The V and J genes are TRBV18 and TRBJ1-3; 7 bases match TRBD1. From germline, CDR1 is KGHSH and CDR2 LQKENI. This CDR3 has 16 residues. The CDR3 loop reads CASSQPGTVSGNAIYF. CDR3 bases: TGTGCCAGCTCACAACCTGGGACAGTAAGCGGAAACGCCATATATTTT.

V usage is TRBV7-2 and J usage is TRBJ2-5, with 9 bases lining up with TRBD1. The J call is uncertain, as TRBJ2-7 better fits the DNA end. The CDR3 is made up of 14 amino acids. CDR1 and CDR2 from the germline V gene are SGHTA and FQGNSA. In DNA, the CDR3 is TGTGCCAGCAGGTCGACAGGGGGAACCTACGAGCAGTACTTC. This sequence encodes CASRSTGGTYEQYF.

The V call is TRBV5-1, the J call TRBJ2-1; D perhaps matches TRBD1 (5 bases). The CDR3 length is 13 residues. V was trimmed by 0 bases and J by 8 bases, leaving 9 bases between them. The germline CDR1 and CDR2 sequences are SGHRS and YFSETQ. CDR3 residues: CASSLGQGDEQFF. In nucleotides, the CDR3 is TGCGCCAGCAGCTTGGGGCAGGGTGATGAGCAGTTCTTC. Based on the CDR3 plus reference TRBV5-1 and TRBJ2-1, the full variable domain is KAGVTQTPRYLIKTRGQQVTLSCSPISGHRSVSWYQQTPGQGLQFLFEYFSETQRNKGNFPGRFSGRQFSNSRSEMNVSTLELGDSALYLCASSLGQGDEQFFGPGTRLTVL.

The J gene is TRBJ2-3, the V gene TRBV5-1, with a tentative D call TRBD1 (7 bases). The CDR3 runs 13 residues. The V and J ends lost 3 bases and 8 bases respectively, with 13 bases between them. Germline V gene sequence: CDR1 SGHRS, CDR2 YFSETQ. The CDR3 nucleotides are TGCGCCAGCAGCTGGGGGGACAGAGGTACGCAGTATTTT. It is translated as CASSWGDRGTQYF.

The chain employs TRBV30 and TRBJ1-1, with D possibly being TRBD1 (6 bases). With 4 bases removed from V and 7 bases from J, the gap between germline ends came to 13 bases. The CDR3 loop spans 12 amino acids. CDR1 and CDR2 from the germline V gene are GTSNPN and SVGIG (reference sequence). DNA for the CDR3: TGTGCCTGGAACCTACAGGGTAGTGAAGCTTTCTTT. Protein sequence: CAWNLQGSEAFF. Combining the CDR3 with reference TRBV30 and TRBJ1-1 gives the whole variable domain SQTIHQWPATLVQPVGSPLSLECTVEGTSNPNLYWYRQAAGRGLQLLFYSVGIGQISSEVPQNLSASRPQDRQFILSSKKLLLSDSGFYLCAWNLQGSEAFFGQGTRLTVV.